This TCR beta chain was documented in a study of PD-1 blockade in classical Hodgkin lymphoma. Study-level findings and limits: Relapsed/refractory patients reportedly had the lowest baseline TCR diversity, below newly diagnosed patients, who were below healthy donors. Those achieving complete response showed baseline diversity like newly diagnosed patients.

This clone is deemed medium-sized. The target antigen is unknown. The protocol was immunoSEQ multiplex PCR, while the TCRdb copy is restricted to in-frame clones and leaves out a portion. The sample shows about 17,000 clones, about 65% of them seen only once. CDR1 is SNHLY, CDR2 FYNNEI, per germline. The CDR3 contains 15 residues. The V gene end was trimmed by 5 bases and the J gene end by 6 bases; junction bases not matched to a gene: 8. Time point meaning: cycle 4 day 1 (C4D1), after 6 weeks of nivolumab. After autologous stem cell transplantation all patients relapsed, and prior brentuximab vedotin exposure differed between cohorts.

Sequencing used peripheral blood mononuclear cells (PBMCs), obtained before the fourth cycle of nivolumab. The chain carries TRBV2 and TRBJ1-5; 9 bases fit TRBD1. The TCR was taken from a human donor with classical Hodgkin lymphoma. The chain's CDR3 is CASSPGTGNLQPQHF. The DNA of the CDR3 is TGTGCCAGCAGTCCCGGGACAGGGAATCTTCAGCCCCAGCATTTT. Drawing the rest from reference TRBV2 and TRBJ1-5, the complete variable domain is EPEVTQTPSHQVTQMGQEVILRCVPISNHLYFYWYRQILGQKVEFLVSFYNNEISEKSEIFDDQFSVERPDGSNFTLKIRSTKLEDSAMYFCASSPGTGNLQPQHFGDGTRLSIL.